This TCR beta chain is drawn from a study of blood T cell repertoires in COVID-19. Study information: Sites in the United States, Italy and Spain provided acute and convalescent COVID-19 samples. Sources were T cells, B-cell-depleted T cells, or PBMCs; the material itself was cDNA or gDNA.

This clone was observed once. In germline, CDR1 is SGHTS, CDR2 YDEGEE. The CDR3 sequence is 13 residues long. Trimming removed 4 bases from V and 10 bases from J, with 15 bases in between. Study processing details: Counts of nucleated cells, estimated from reference gene primer amplification, were obtained. The table came from immunoSEQ multiplex PCR; TCRdb's copy has only in-frame clones and leaves some out. Clone size and V and J calls were adopted from that table, with D and trimming inferred from the DNA. The sample includes about 140,000 clones, about 76% of them seen just once. The genes are TRBV5-8 and TRBJ2-1, with a possible D match to TRBD1 (5 bases). This sequence originates from a woman aged 60 to 75 with active or convalescent COVID-19. Sequencing used peripheral blood. CDR3 amino acids: CASSGAGIREQFF. CDR3 in DNA: TGTGCCAGCAGCGGGGCAGGGATACGGGAGCAGTTCTTC.